This T cell receptor (beta chain) was observed in a study of blood T cell repertoires in COVID-19. About the study: Acute and convalescent COVID-19 specimens originated in the United States, Italy and Spain. PBMCs, B-cell-depleted T cells, or T cells provided the cDNA or gDNA that made up the material.

Measured with immunoSEQ multiplex PCR; TCRdb has only the in-frame clones, and not every one. The sample lists around 200,000 clones; more than 75% were seen once. CDR1 SGHTA and CDR2 FQGNSA come from the germline V gene. V dropped 3 bases and J dropped 10; count of bases not matched to a gene: 11. The CDR3 totals 15 residues. This chain connects TRBV7-2 to TRBJ2-1, with 8 bases that match TRBD1. The source material was peripheral blood. This TCR was sampled from a man aged 55 to 70 who had recovered from COVID-19. The CDR3 is CASSFQGAGRREQFF. CDR3 bases: TGTGCCAGCAGCTTCCAGGGGGCGGGTCGCCGCGAGCAGTTCTTC.